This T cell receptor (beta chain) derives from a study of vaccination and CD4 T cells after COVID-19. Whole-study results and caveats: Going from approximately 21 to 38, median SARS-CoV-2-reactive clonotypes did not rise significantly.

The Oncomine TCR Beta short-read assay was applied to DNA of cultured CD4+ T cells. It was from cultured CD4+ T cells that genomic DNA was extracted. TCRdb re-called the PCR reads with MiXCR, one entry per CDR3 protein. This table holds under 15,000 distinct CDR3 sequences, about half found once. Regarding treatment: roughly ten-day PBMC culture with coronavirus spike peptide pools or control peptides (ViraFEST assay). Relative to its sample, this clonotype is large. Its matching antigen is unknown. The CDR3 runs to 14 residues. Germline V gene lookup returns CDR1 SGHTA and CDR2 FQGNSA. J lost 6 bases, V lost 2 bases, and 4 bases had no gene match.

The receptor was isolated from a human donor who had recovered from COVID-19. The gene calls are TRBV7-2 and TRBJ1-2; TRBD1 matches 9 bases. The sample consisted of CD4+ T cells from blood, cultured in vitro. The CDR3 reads CASSLHRGQNGYTF. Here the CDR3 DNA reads TGTGCCAGCAGCTTACACAGGGGGCAAAATGGCTACACCTTC.